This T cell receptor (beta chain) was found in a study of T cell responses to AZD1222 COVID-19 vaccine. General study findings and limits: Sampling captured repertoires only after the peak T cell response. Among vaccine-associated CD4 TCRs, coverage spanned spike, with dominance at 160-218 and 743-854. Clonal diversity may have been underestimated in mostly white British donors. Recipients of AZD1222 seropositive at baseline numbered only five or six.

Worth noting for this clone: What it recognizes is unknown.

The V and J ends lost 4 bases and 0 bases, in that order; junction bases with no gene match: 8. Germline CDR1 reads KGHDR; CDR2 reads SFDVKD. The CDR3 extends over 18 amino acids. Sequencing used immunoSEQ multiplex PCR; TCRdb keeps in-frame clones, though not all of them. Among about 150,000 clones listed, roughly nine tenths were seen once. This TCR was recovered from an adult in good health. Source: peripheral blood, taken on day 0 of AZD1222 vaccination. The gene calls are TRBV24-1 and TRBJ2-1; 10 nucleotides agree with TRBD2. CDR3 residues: CATSDSDASGSSYNEQFF. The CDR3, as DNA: TGTGCCACCAGTGACTCCGACGCTAGCGGGAGCTCCTACAATGAGCAGTTCTTC.